Listed below are T cell receptor beta chains from one sample, sequenced in a study of cytomegalovirus exposure and HLA in healthy donors. Using immunoSEQ multiplex PCR, the repertoire was profiled, and TCRdb retains in-frame clones only, with some absent. The repertoire holds under 150,000 clones, with under 80% as singletons. Source material: PBMCs. Every receptor here comes from a woman aged 40 to 55 in good health and CMV-seropositive. CDR3s include the opening cysteine and the closing phenylalanine or tryptophan. D genes are given only for firm matches. A clone size is listed for some rows: how often the clone was seen (once, few, many), or a class if it is expanded.

clone_size	d_call	v_call	j_call	cdr3_nt	cdr3_aa
NA	NA	TRBV11-2	TRBJ2-7	TGTGCCAGCAGCCCCGACCCCAGGGTTTCGACCTACGAGCAGTACTTC	CASSPDPRVSTYEQYF
few	NA	TRBV18	TRBJ1-1	TGTGCCAGCTCGCAGGCTATGAACACTGAAGCTTTCTTT	CASSQAMNTEAFF
NA	TRBD2	TRBV11-3	TRBJ2-2	TGTGCCAGCAGCTTTGGGCTAGCGGGAGGAACCGGGGAGCTGTTTTTT	CASSFGLAGGTGELFF
NA	TRBD1	TRBV10-3	TRBJ2-7	TGTGCCATCACCCCCGGGACAGGGGAGACCTACGAGCAGTACTTC	CAITPGTGETYEQYF
NA	NA	TRBV6-1	TRBJ2-7	TGTGCCAGCAGTGGGCCGGGCCGCGCGGGGTACTTC	CASSGPGRAGYF
NA	TRBD1	TRBV7-2	TRBJ1-6	TGTGCCAGCAGCCCTCGACAGGGGTACTATAATTCACCCCTCCACTTT	CASSPRQGYYNSPLHF
few	NA	TRBV6-1	TRBJ2-2	TGTGCCAGCAGTGAAGTTTCAGGTTTTGACACCGGGGAGCTGTTTTTT	CASSEVSGFDTGELFF
once	NA	TRBV2	TRBJ1-1	TGTGCCAGCAGTGAAAATCGGGATTATACTGAAGCTTTCTTT	CASSENRDYTEAFF
NA	TRBD1	TRBV18	TRBJ1-1	TGTGCCGGGGGACCACAGGGGAGGAACACTGAAGCTTTCTTT	CAGGPQGRNTEAFF
NA	TRBD1	TRBV7-6	TRBJ1-1	TGTGCCAGCAGCACCCGGACAGGGGGCATGGACACTGAAGCTTTCTTT	CASSTRTGGMDTEAFF
NA	NA	TRBV4-1	TRBJ1-2	TGCGCCAGCAGCCAAGCAGGGGCTTTACAGGGTTTAGGTGGCTACACCTTC	CASSQAGALQGLGGYTF
NA	NA	TRBV6-5	TRBJ2-1	TGTGCCAGCAGTGAGGGACTTTCGGAGTTCTTC	CASSEGLSEFF
NA	NA	TRBV5-1	TRBJ2-5	TGCGCCAGCAGCTTGGTCCCAGGTGCGCAAGAGACCCAGTACTTC	CASSLVPGAQETQYF
few	TRBD1	TRBV10-3	TRBJ2-7	TGTGCCATCAGTGTTGGGACAGGTCCACCGCCCTACGAGCAGTACTTC	CAISVGTGPPPYEQYF
NA	TRBD1	TRBV11-3	TRBJ2-7	TGTGCCAGCAGCCCTGGACAGGGGGGGTACGAGCAGTACTTC	CASSPGQGGYEQYF
NA	TRBD2	TRBV14	TRBJ2-5	TGTGCCAGCAGCCAAGATGAGACTAGCGGGTGGGAGACCCAGTACTTC	CASSQDETSGWETQYF
NA	TRBD1	TRBV18	TRBJ1-5	TGTGCCAGCTCACCCCTGGACAGGGAACAGCCCCAGCATTTT	CASSPLDREQPQHF
NA	TRBD2	TRBV27	TRBJ2-1	TGTGCCAGCAGTCCCGGGACTAGCACGGATGAGCAGTTCTTC	CASSPGTSTDEQFF
few	TRBD1	TRBV19	TRBJ1-2	TGTGCCACCGACCCCTCCGGGACAGGGGGCGATGGCTACACCTTC	CATDPSGTGGDGYTF
once	NA	TRBV15	TRBJ2-3	TGTGCCACCACTCGACACCAGCATGAATCAGATACGCAGTATTTT	CATTRHQHESDTQYF
NA	TRBD1	TRBV13	TRBJ2-7	TGTGCCAGCAGCAGAAGAGGACAGGACTACGAGCAGTACTTC	CASSRRGQDYEQYF
NA	TRBD1	TRBV7-3	TRBJ2-5	TGTGCCAGCAGCCCGCAAGCCTCTCAGGGGGTGGAGACCCAGTACTTC	CASSPQASQGVETQYF
NA	TRBD1	TRBV9	TRBJ1-4	TGTGCCAGCAGCACGGGACAGCCAAATGAAAAACTGTTTTTT	CASSTGQPNEKLFF
few	TRBD1	TRBV4-2	TRBJ1-2	TGTGCCAGCAGCCAAGATCGGACAGGTGACTATGGCTACACCTTC	CASSQDRTGDYGYTF
NA	NA	TRBV27	TRBJ2-7	TGTGCCAGCAGTTTGGGGTTAGCGGAGTACTACGAGCAGTACTTC	CASSLGLAEYYEQYF
once	NA	TRBV7-9	TRBJ2-5	TGTGCCAGCAGCTTAAATGCGGGAGAGACCCAGTACTTC	CASSLNAGETQYF
NA	TRBD2	TRBV4-1	TRBJ2-1	TGCGCCAGCAGCCAAGACGGCGGGAGGGGCAATGAGCAGTTCTTC	CASSQDGGRGNEQFF
NA	NA	TRBV21-1	TRBJ1-2	TGTGCCCGGACCAGGACAGGGGGCATTGGCTACACCTTC	CARTRTGGIGYTF
NA	TRBD1	TRBV4-1	TRBJ1-2	TGCGCCAGCAGCCAACCCCGGGACAGGAACTATGGCTACACCTTC	CASSQPRDRNYGYTF
NA	TRBD2	TRBV7-9	TRBJ2-5	TGTGCCAGCAGCTTAGCCGAACCGGGACTAGCGGCCCAAGAGACCCAGTACTTC	CASSLAEPGLAAQETQYF
NA	NA	TRBV15	TRBJ2-7	TGTGCCACCAGCAGAGTGCATTCGCAGGGGCTCGCCTACGAGCAGTACTTC	CATSRVHSQGLAYEQYF
NA	NA	TRBV7-9	TRBJ1-1	TGTGCCAGCAGATCGAGGGTAGGTACTGAAGCTTTCTTT	CASRSRVGTEAFF
NA	TRBD2	TRBV7-8	TRBJ2-1	TGTGCCAGCAGCTTAGCCTCGGGACTAGCGGGTGATGAGCAGTTCTTC	CASSLASGLAGDEQFF
NA	NA	TRBV30	TRBJ2-1	TGTGCCTGGAACAGGGCCCTCGAGCAGTTCTTC	CAWNRALEQFF
once	NA	TRBV9	TRBJ2-5	TGTGCCAGCAGCGTAGTGGGACTCGCACGAGAGACCCAGTACTTC	CASSVVGLARETQYF
few	TRBD1	TRBV11-2	TRBJ1-1	TGTGCCAGCAGCTTAGTCCGGACAGGGGCTAAGCACACTGAAGCTTTCTTT	CASSLVRTGAKHTEAFF
NA	NA	TRBV10-1	TRBJ1-1	TGCGCCAGGGATTTAGGGGACTACATGAACACTGAAGCTTTCTTT	CARDLGDYMNTEAFF
NA	TRBD1	TRBV5-5	TRBJ1-2	TGTGCCAGCAGCCACGGGACAGGACTGGGGAGCTACACCTTC	CASSHGTGLGSYTF
NA	TRBD2	TRBV5-1	TRBJ2-5	TGCGCCAGCAGCTCCGGGACTAGCGGGGAAGAGACCCAGTACTTC	CASSSGTSGEETQYF
NA	TRBD1	TRBV5-1	TRBJ1-2	TGCGCCAGCAGCTTGGCCTCGGGACAGGGGCCTGGCTACACCTTC	CASSLASGQGPGYTF
NA	TRBD2	TRBV18	TRBJ2-5	TGTGCCAGCTCACCGCGAACTAGCGGGAGTGAGGGGGGACAAGAGACCCAGTACTTC	CASSPRTSGSEGGQETQYF
NA	NA	TRBV9	TRBJ2-3	TGTGCCAGCAGCGTAGCCTCTGATACGCAGTATTTT	CASSVASDTQYF
NA	NA	TRBV7-3	TRBJ2-3	TGTGCCAGCAGCTTAACCGGGGGCACAGATACGCAGTATTTT	CASSLTGGTDTQYF
once	TRBD1	TRBV7-6	TRBJ1-2	TGTGCCAGCAGCAAAGAGCCGGGACAGGGGGGAGGCTACACCTTC	CASSKEPGQGGGYTF
NA	TRBD1	TRBV6-6	TRBJ2-7	TGTGCCAGCAGGATGGGACAGTTCTACGAGCAGTACTTC	CASRMGQFYEQYF
NA	TRBD2	TRBV7-6	TRBJ2-1	TGTGCCAGCAGCAGGACTAGCGGGGGGTTTGAGCAGTTCTTC	CASSRTSGGFEQFF
NA	NA	TRBV7-3	TRBJ2-3	TGTGCCAGCAGCTCCCAACCAGTTGATACGCAGTATTTT	CASSSQPVDTQYF
NA	NA	TRBV5-6	TRBJ1-3	TGTGCCAGCAGCTTGACCAGGTTCTCTGGAAACACCATATATTTT	CASSLTRFSGNTIYF
few	NA	TRBV9	TRBJ2-1	TGTGCCAGCAGCGTATTAGGGGCAGATAGGGTGAAGCAGTTCTTC	CASSVLGADRVKQFF
NA	TRBD1	TRBV7-9	TRBJ2-5	TGTGCCAGCAGCCGGGGACAGGGGGAGACCCAGTACTTC	CASSRGQGETQYF
once	NA	TRBV7-6	TRBJ2-7	TGTGCCAGCAGCCCAGGGCCAGGACAGATCTACGAGCAGTACTTC	CASSPGPGQIYEQYF
few	NA	TRBV6-1	TRBJ2-1	TGTGCCAGCAGTGAAGCTGCGGACTATTTAGGGAATGAGCAGTTCTTC	CASSEAADYLGNEQFF
NA	TRBD2	TRBV30	TRBJ2-1	TGTGCCTGGAGACGGACTAGCGGGAGTATCAACAATGAGCAGTTCTTC	CAWRRTSGSINNEQFF
NA	TRBD1	TRBV9	TRBJ1-6	TGTGCCAGCAGCGGAGGGACAGGGGGCGGACCCCTCCACTTT	CASSGGTGGGPLHF
NA	NA	TRBV7-9	TRBJ2-1	TGTGCCAGCAGCCACTCCAATCAGGGTAATGAGCAGTTCTTC	CASSHSNQGNEQFF